This is a list of T cell receptor beta chains from one sample in a study. Via MiXCR, TCRdb re-called the 5' RACE reads, giving one row per CDR3 protein. This sample carries about 40,000 distinct CDR3 sequences, roughly 22% of them seen once, and the ten largest clones take around 4.5%. The material sequenced was Tregs sorted from a lymph node. These receptors were obtained from a female donor with breast cancer. The CDR3 runs from the conserved cysteine through the conserved F or W. D genes are given only for firm matches. Not every row has a clone size; where given, it reads once, few, many or a size class.

v_call	j_call	d_call	clone_size	cdr3_nt	cdr3_aa
TRBV6-5	TRBJ1-1	NA	NA	TGTGCCAGCAGTTACATGGGGGCCACTGAAGCTTCCTTT	CASSYMGATEASF
TRBV7-9	TRBJ1-6	NA	many	TGTGCCAGCAGATATGGGGCAGCGAATAATTCACCCCTCCACTTT	CASRYGAANNSPLHF
TRBV6-6	TRBJ2-3	NA	NA	TGTGCCAGCGGTTACGGCGAGGGACGTGGCACAGATACGCAGTATTTT	CASGYGEGRGTDTQYF
TRBV20-1	TRBJ2-1	NA	NA	TGCAGTGCTAGTCAGCTCCCCTCGGATGAGCAGTTCTTC	CSASQLPSDEQFF
TRBV20-1	TRBJ2-5	TRBD2	many	TGCAGTGCTAGAGGTGCTAGCGGGACAGAGACCCAGTACTTC	CSARGASGTETQYF
TRBV5-6	TRBJ1-2	TRBD1	few	TGTGCCAGCAGCAGCCAGGGGACAGGGGGCCACTATGGCTACACCTTC	CASSSQGTGGHYGYTF
TRBV6-5	TRBJ1-1	NA	NA	TGTGCCAGCAGTTATGGAGCTCAGGACACTGAAGCTTTCTTT	CASSYGAQDTEAFF
TRBV12-3/TRBV12-4	TRBJ2-2	NA	NA	TGTGCCAGCAGTTTTGGGACAACCGGGGAGCTGTTTTTT	CASSFGTTGELFF
TRBV7-3	TRBJ2-7	TRBD1	many	TGTGCCAGCAGCCCCCGGGACAGAGCCTACGAGCAGTACTTC	CASSPRDRAYEQYF
TRBV4-1	TRBJ1-4	NA	once	TGCGCCGGCAGCCAAGATTGGACGGATAATGAAAAACTGTTTTTT	CAGSQDWTDNEKLFF